Below, one T cell receptor (beta chain) is given with its context. The source of the sample is a study of cytomegalovirus exposure and HLA in healthy donors. 60 Vbeta and 13 Jbeta primers were used in PCR. The table came from immunoSEQ multiplex PCR; TCRdb's copy has only in-frame clones and leaves some out. The table shows some 120,000 clones, with under 85% occurring only once. Germline loops: CDR1 MGHRA, CDR2 YSYEKL. This CDR3 is built from 20 residues. Trimming removed 0 bases from V and 1 base from J; junction bases left unmatched: 13. Sequenced input: PBMCs. This sequence was found in a human donor in good health. The chain is built from TRBV4-1 and TRBJ2-3, with TRBD2 matching over 10 bases. This CDR3 reads CASSQDLGLAGAPGTDTQYF. The CDR3 nucleotides read TGCGCCAGCAGCCAAGATCTGGGGCTAGCGGGAGCCCCTGGCACAGATACGCAGTATTTT.